A single T cell receptor beta chain is shown here with its context. This sample was included in a study of T cell responses to AZD1222 COVID-19 vaccine. The CDR3 runs 15 residues. Losses at the gene ends were 1 base for V and 2 bases for J; bases not matched to a gene: 4. Germline CDR1 is SGHDN and CDR2 is FVKESK. Profiling relied on immunoSEQ multiplex PCR, and the TCRdb table lists in-frame clones only, not all of them. The sample yields 70,000 to 90,000 clones, more than 75% seen once. The sequenced sample was peripheral blood, obtained 28 days after the second AZD1222 dose. The source of this sequence is an adult who received the AZD1222 COVID-19 vaccine. This chain connects TRBV14 to TRBJ2-7, with TRBD2 matching over 8 bases. In nucleotides, the CDR3 is TGTGCCAGCAGCCAAGCCCGGGGGGGACCCTACGAGCAGTACTTC. Translating it yields CASSQARGGPYEQYF.